The 8 T cell receptor beta chains below were found in one sample sequenced in a study of healthy donors' naive CD4 and CD8 T cells (dated by TCRdb to between 2015 and 2016). Sequencing relied on a 454 GS FLX Titanium. TCR libraries were built from about 0.45 ug of total RNA with a previously published linear amplification protocol. TCRdb reprocessing: public reads trimmed at Q25 with fastp, clones called with MiXCR, in-frame beta chains kept. Each record represents a unique CDR3 protein, reported with the most common genes and DNA among its rows. Counted in this sample were about 180,000 distinct CDR3 sequences; over 60% of them appeared once. Jointly, the top ten make up roughly 2.3% of the sample. The sample consisted of naive CD4+ and CD8+ T cells sorted from blood, pooled from several donors. Reading the label with the study, this specimen's cell subset or site is: FACS-sorted naive CD4+ (CD45RO-CD45RA+) and naive CD8+ (CD45RA+CD27bright) T cells. The receptors stem from a pool of human donors in good health; the sample pools cells from several healthy donors.

In this sample, this clonotype turned up a few times. This chain connects TRBV28 to TRBJ2-3; D call uncertain. Germline assignment: CDR1 MDHEN and CDR2 SYDVKM. Trimming took 5 bases from V and 6 from J, leaving 9 bases between them. This CDR3 is built from 12 residues. The CDR3: CASSLQYDTQYF. Written as DNA, the CDR3 is TGTGCCAGCAGTCTCCAGTATGATACGCAGTATTTT.

The J gene is TRBJ2-1, the V gene TRBV19; TRBD2 aligns across 7 bases. Trimming at V came to 0 bases and at J to 10 bases, leaving 3 bases not matched to a gene. Germline CDR1 is LNHDA and CDR2 is SQIVND (reference sequence). The CDR3 extends over 13 amino acids. CDR3 sequence: CASSIDRAGEQFF. CDR3 DNA: TGTGCCAGTAGTATAGATCGAGCGGGGGAGCAGTTCTTC.

This chain uses TRBV29-1 with TRBJ2-2; TRBD1 is a possible D gene (5 bases). The V and J ends lost 1 base and 4 bases respectively, with 7 bases between them. The CDR3 spans 13 residues. Germline loops: CDR1 SQVTM, CDR2 ANQGSEA. CDR3: CSVEGQGTGELFF. DNA for the CDR3: TGCAGCGTTGAAGGCCAGGGCACCGGGGAGCTGTTTTTT.

The rearrangement links TRBV27 to TRBJ2-7; a possible D gene is TRBD1 (6 bases). V dropped 5 bases and J dropped 6 bases, with 23 bases sitting between them. Germline CDR1 is MNHEY and CDR2 is SMNVEV (reference sequence). The CDR3 loop spans 16 amino acids. This CDR3 reads CASSPWTVPVMVEQYF. Here the CDR3 DNA reads TGTGCCAGCAGTCCTTGGACAGTTCCCGTGATGGTCGAGCAGTACTTC.

This sequence joins TRBV6-2 or TRBV6-3 and TRBJ2-7; 7 bases align to TRBD1. The CDR3 is 14 residues long. Germline CDR1 is MNHEY and CDR2 is SVGEGT. V dropped 6 bases and J dropped 3; count of bases not matched to a gene: 8. CDR3 region: CASRPPDRSYEQYF. The CDR3 bases are TGTGCCAGCAGACCACCGGACAGGAGCTACGAGCAGTACTTC.

V and J are TRBV15 and TRBJ2-1; D uncertain. Trimming removed 1 base from V and 10 bases from J, with 14 bases in between. CDR1 is LNHNV, CDR2 YYDKDF, per germline (reference sequence). The CDR3 is 14 amino acids. The chain's CDR3 is CATSRAGRLGEQFF. In DNA form, the CDR3 reads TGTGCCACCAGCAGAGCAGGACGGCTCGGGGAGCAGTTCTTC.

This clonotype was seen a few times. This chain joins TRBV6-6 and TRBJ2-3, with TRBD2 matching over 9 bases. The germline gives CDR1 MNHNY, CDR2 SVGAGI (reference sequence). The ends lost 5 bases at V and 2 bases at J; junction bases unmatched: 2. This CDR3 comprises 14 residues. The CDR3, as DNA: TGTGCCAGCAGTCGACTAGCGGACACAGATACGCAGTATTTT. Translating gives CASSRLADTDTQYF.

This chain links TRBV13 with TRBJ2-3; D is uncertain. Trimming cost V 0 bases and J 9 bases, with 10 bases left between them. Germline CDR1 and CDR2: PRHDT and FYEKMQ (reference sequence). CDR3 length: 13 residues. The CDR3 loop reads CASSLGFRSTQYF. The CDR3 DNA is TGTGCCAGCAGCTTAGGGTTCCGGAGCACGCAGTATTTT.